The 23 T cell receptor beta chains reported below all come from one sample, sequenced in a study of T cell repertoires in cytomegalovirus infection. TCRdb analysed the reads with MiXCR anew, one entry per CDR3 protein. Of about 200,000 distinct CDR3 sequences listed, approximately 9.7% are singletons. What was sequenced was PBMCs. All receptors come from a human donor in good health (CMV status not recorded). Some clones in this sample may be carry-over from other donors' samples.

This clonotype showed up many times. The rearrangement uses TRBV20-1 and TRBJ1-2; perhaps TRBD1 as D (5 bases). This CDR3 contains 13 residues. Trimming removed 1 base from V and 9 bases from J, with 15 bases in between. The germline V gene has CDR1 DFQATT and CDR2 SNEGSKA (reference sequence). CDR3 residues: CSARVGAGNSYTF. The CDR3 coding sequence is TGCAGTGCTAGAGTCGGGGCGGGCAACAGCTACACCTTC.

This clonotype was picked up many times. The CDR3 loop reads CASSSFQPQHF. As DNA, the CDR3 is TGTGCCAGCAGTTCTTTTCAGCCCCAGCATTTT. The chain joins TRBV28 to TRBJ1-5; no clear D gene. Germline V gene sequence: CDR1 MDHEN, CDR2 SYDVKM. This CDR3 has 11 amino acids. Trimming cost V 4 bases and J 6 bases, with 4 bases left between them.

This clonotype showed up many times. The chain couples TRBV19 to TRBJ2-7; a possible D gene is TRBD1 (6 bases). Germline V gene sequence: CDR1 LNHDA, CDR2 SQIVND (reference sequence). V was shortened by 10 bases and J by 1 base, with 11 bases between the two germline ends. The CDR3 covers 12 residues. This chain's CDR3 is CATQDRSYEQYF. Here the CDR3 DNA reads TGTGCCACTCAGGACAGATCCTACGAGCAGTACTTC.

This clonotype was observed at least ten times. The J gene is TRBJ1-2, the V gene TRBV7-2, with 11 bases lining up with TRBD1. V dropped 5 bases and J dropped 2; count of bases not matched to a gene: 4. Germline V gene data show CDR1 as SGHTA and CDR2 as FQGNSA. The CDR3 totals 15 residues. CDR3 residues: CASSPGTGGNYGYTF. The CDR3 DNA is TGTGCCAGCAGCCCAGGGACAGGGGGAAACTATGGCTACACCTTC.

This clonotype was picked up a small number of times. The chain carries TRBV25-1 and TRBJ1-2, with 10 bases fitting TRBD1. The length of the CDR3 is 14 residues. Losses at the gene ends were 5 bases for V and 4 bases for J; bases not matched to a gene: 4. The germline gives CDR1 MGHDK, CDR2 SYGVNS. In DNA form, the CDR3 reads TGTGCCAGCAGTAGACAGGGGGCGCGCTATGGCTACACCTTC. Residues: CASSRQGARYGYTF.

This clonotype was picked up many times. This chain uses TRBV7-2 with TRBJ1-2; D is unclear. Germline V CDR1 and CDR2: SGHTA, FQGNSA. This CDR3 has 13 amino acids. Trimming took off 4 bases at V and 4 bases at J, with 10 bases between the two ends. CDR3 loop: CASSYDISYGYTF. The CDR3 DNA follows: TGTGCCAGCAGCTACGACATTTCCTATGGCTACACCTTC.

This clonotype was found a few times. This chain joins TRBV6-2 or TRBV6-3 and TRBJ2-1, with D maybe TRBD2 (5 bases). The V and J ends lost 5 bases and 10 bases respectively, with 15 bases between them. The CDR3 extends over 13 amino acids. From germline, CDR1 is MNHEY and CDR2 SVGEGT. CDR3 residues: CASSHSLAIEQFF. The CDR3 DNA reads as TGTGCCAGCAGTCATTCCTTAGCGATCGAGCAGTTCTTC.

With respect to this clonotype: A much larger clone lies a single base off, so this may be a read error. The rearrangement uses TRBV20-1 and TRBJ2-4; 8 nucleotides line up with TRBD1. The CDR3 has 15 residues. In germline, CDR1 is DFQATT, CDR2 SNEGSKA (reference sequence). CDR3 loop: CSAQGQALAKNMQYF. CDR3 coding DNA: TGCAGTGCCCAGGGACAGGCCCTAGCCAAAAACATGCAGTACTTC.

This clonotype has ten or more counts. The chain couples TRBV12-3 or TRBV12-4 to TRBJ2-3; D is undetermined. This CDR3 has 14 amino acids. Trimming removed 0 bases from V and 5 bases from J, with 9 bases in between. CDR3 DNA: TGTGCCAGCAGTTTAGCGTCAAGAGGAGATACGCAGTATTTT. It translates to CASSLASRGDTQYF.

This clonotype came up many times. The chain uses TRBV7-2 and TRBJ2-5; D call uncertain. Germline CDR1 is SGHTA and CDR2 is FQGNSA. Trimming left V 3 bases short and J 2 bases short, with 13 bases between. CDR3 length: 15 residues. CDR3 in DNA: TGTGCCAGCAGCTTGGGTTTTTTAGGACAAGAGACCCAGTACTTC. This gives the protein CASSLGFLGQETQYF.

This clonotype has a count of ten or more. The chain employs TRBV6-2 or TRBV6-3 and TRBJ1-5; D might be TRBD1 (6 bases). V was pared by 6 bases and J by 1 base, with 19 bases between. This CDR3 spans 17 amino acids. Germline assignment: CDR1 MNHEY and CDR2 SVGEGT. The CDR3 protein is CASRGRNRGQSNQPQHF. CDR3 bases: TGTGCCAGCAGAGGACGAAACCGGGGACAAAGCAATCAGCCCCAGCATTTT.

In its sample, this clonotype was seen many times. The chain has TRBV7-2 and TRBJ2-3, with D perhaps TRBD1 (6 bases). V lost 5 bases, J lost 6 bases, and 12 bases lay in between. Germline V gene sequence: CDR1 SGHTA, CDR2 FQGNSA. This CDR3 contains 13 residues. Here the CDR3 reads CASSISQGDTQYF. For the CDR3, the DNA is TGTGCCAGCAGCATATCACAGGGTGATACGCAGTATTTT.

The CDR3 here is CASSLGQVGRRGYTF. The CDR3 nucleotides are TGTGCCAGCAGCCTAGGACAGGTTGGGAGGAGAGGCTACACCTTC. The J gene is TRBJ1-2, the V gene TRBV3-1; 7 nucleotides line up with TRBD1. V dropped 4 bases and J dropped 8; count of bases not matched to a gene: 13. This CDR3 contains 15 residues. The germline CDR1 and CDR2 sequences are LGHDT and YNNKEL (reference sequence). Combining the CDR3 with reference TRBV3-1 and TRBJ1-2 gives the whole variable domain DTAVSQTPKYLVTQMGNDKSIKCEQNLGHDTMYWYKQDSKKFLKIMFSYNNKELIINETVPNRFSPKSPDKAHLNLHINSLELGDSAVYFCASSLGQVGRRGYTFGSGTRLTVV.

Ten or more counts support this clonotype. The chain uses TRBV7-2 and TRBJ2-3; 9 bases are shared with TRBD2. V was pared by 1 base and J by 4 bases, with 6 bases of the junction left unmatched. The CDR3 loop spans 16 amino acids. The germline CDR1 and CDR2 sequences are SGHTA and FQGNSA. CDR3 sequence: CASSLEAGGRADTQYF. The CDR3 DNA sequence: TGTGCCAGCAGCTTAGAAGCGGGGGGACGGGCAGATACGCAGTATTTT. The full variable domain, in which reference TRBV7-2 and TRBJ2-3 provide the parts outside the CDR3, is GAGVSQSPSNKVTEKGKDVELRCDPISGHTALYWYRQSLGQGLEFLIYFQGNSAPDKSGLPSDRFSAERTGGSVSTLTIQRTQQEDSAVYLCASSLEAGGRADTQYFGPGTRLTVL.

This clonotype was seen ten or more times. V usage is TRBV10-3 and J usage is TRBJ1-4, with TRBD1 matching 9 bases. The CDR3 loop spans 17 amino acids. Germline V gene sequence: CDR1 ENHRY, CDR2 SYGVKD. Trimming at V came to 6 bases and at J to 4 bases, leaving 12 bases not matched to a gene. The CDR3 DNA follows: TGTGCCATCAGCCCCGGGACAGGGAGGCGTGATAATGAAAAACTGTTTTTT. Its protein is CAISPGTGRRDNEKLFF.

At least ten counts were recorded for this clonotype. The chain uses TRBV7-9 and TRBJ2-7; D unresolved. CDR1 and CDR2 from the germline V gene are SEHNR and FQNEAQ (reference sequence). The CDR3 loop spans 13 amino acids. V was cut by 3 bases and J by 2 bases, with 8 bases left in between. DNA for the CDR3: TGTGCCAGCAGCTTGCCCAGCCCCTACGAGCAGTACTTC. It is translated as CASSLPSPYEQYF.

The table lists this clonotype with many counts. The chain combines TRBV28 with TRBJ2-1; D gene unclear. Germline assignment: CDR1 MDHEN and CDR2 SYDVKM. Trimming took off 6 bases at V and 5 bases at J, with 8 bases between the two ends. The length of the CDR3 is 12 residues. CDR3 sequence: CASRLQNNEQFF. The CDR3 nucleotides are TGTGCCAGCAGGCTACAGAACAATGAGCAGTTCTTC.

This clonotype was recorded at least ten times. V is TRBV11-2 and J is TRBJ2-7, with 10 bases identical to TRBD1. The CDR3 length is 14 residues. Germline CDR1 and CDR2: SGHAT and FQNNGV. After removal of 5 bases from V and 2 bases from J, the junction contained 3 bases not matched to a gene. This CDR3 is CASSGTGVAYEQYF. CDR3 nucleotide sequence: TGTGCCAGCAGCGGGACAGGGGTCGCCTACGAGCAGTACTTC.

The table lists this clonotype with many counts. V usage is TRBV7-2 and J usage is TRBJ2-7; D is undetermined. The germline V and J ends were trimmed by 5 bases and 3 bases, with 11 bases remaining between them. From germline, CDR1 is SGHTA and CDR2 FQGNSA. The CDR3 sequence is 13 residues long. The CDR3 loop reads CASSQSSIYEQYF. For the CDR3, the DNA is TGTGCCAGCAGCCAAAGTTCCATCTACGAGCAGTACTTC.

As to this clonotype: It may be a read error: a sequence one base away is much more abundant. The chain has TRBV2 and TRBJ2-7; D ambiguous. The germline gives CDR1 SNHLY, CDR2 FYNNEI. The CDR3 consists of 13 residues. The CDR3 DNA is TGTGCCAGCATGGCAGCCTTAACCTACGATCAGTACTTC. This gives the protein CASMAALTYDQYF. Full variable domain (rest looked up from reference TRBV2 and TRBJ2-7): EPEVTQTPSHQVTQMGQEVILRCVPISNHLYFYWYRQILGQKVEFLVSFYNNEISEKSEIFDDQFSVERPDGSNFTLKIRSTKLEDSAMYFCASMAALTYDQYFGPGTRLTVT.

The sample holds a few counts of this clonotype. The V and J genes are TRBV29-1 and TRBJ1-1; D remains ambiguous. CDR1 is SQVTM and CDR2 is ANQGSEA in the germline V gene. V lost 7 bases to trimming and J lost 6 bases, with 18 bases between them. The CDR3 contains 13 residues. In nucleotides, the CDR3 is TGCAGCGGCAGAAAAGTCGGGCGAGCTGAAGCTTTCTTT. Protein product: CSGRKVGRAEAFF.

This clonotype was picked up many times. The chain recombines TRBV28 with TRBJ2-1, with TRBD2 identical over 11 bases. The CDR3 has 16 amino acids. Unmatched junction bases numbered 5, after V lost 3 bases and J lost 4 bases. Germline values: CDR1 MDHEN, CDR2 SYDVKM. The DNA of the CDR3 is TGTGCCAGCAGTTTGGACTGGACTAGCGGGTACAATGAGCAGTTCTTC. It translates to CASSLDWTSGYNEQFF.

The DNA for the CDR3 is TGTGCCAGCAGCTTAGTCCAGGCGAGCACAGATACGCAGTATTTT. Its protein product is CASSLVQASTDTQYF. This rearrangement joins TRBV7-3 to TRBJ2-3; D is ambiguous. The V gene lost 2 bases and the J gene lost 0 bases, with 9 bases spanning the gap. The CDR3 spans 15 residues. In germline, CDR1 is SGHTA, CDR2 FQGTGA.